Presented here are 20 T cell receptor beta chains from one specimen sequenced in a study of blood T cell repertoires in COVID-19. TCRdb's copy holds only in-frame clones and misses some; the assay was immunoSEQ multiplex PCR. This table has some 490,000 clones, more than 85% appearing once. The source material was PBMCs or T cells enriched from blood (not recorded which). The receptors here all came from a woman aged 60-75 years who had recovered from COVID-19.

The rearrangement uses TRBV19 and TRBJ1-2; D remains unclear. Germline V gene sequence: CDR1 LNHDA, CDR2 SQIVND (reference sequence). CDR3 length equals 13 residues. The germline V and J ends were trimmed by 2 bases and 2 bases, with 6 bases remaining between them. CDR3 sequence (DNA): TGTGCCAGTAGTATAAACCAGAACTATGGCTACACCTTC. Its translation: CASSINQNYGYTF. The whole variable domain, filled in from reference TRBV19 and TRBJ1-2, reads DGGITQSPKYLFRKEGQNVTLSCEQNLNHDAMYWYRQDPGQGLRLIYYSQIVNDFQKGDIAEGYSVSREKKESFPLTVTSAQKNPTAFYLCASSINQNYGYTFGSGTRLTVV.

The CDR3 DNA sequence: TGTGCCAGCAGTGAATCGCGGGGGGACGAGCAGTACTTC. Its translation is CASSESRGDEQYF. The chain joins TRBV6-1 to TRBJ2-7; the match to TRBD2 covers 8 bases. The CDR3 consists of 13 residues. The germline gives CDR1 MNHNS, CDR2 SASEGT. The V and J ends lost 2 bases and 5 bases, in that order; junction bases with no gene match: 2.

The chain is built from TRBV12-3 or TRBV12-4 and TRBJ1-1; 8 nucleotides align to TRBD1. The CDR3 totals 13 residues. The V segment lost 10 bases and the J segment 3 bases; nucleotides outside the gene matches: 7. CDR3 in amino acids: CATLQGGYTEAFF. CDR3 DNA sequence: TGTGCCACCCTACAGGGGGGGTACACTGAAGCTTTCTTT.

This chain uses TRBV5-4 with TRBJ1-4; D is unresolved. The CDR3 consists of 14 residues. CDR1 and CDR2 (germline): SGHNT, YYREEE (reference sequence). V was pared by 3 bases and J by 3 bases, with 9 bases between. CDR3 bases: TGTGCCAGCAGCTCAACGGGTCCTAATGAAAAACTGTTTTTT. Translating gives CASSSTGPNEKLFF.

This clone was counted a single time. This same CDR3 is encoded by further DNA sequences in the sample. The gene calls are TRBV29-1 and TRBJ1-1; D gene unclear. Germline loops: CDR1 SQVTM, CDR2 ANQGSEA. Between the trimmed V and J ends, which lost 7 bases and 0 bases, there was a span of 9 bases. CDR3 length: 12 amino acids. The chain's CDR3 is CSGGQMNTEAFF. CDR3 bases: TGCAGCGGCGGCCAGATGAACACTGAAGCTTTCTTT.

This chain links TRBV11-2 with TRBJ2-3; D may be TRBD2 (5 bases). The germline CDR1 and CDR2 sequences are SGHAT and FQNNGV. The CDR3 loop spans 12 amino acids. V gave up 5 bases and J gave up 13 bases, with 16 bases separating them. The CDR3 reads CASSPEGPEEYF. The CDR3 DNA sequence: TGTGCCAGCAGCCCTGAGGGTCCCGAGGAGTATTTT.

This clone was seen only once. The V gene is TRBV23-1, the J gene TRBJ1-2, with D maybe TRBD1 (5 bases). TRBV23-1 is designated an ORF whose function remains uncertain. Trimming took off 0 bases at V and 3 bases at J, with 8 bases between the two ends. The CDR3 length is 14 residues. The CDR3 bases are TGCGCCAGCAGTCAATCGGGGGGGGACTATGGCTACACCTTC. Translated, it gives CASSQSGGDYGYTF.

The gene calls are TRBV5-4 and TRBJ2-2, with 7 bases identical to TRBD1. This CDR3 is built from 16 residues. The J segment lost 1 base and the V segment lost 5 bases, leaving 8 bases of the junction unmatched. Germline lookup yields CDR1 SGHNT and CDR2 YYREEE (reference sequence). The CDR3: CASRSDRERNTGELFF. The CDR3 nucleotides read TGTGCCAGCAGAAGTGACAGGGAACGGAACACCGGGGAGCTGTTTTTT.

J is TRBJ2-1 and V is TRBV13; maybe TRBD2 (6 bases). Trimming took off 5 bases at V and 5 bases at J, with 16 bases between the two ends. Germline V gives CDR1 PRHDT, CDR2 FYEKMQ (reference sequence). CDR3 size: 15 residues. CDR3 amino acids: CASSILGGVNNEQFF. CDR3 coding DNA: TGTGCCAGCAGCATACTGGGCGGGGTAAACAATGAGCAGTTCTTC.

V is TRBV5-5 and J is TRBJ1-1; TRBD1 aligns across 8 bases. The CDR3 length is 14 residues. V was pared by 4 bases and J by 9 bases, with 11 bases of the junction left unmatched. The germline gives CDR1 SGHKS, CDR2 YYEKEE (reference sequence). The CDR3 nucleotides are TGTGCCAGCAGCCTCGGACAGGGCCCATTTCAAGCTTTCTTT. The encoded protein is CASSLGQGPFQAFF. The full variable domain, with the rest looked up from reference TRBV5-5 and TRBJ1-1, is DAGVTQSPTHLIKTRGQQVTLRCSPISGHKSVSWYQQVLGQGPQFIFQYYEKEERGRGNFPDRFSARQFPNYSSELNVNALLLGDSALYLCASSLGQGPFQAFFGQGTRLTVV.

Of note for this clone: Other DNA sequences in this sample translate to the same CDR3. The CDR3 protein is CASSLATGGNTEAFF. DNA for the CDR3: TGTGCCAGCAGCTTAGCAACAGGGGGGAACACTGAAGCTTTCTTT. The rearrangement joins TRBV11-2 to TRBJ1-1; 8 bases are a match to TRBD1. This CDR3 has 15 amino acids. Germline V lookup: CDR1 SGHAT, CDR2 FQNNGV. With V trimmed by 1 base and J by 1 base, 2 bases remained unmatched.

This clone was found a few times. CDR3 protein: CASSESGGNQPQHF. Here the CDR3 DNA reads TGCGCCAGCAGTGAGTCCGGGGGCAATCAGCCCCAGCATTTT. The chain recombines TRBV10-2 with TRBJ1-5; D call uncertain. The CDR3 is made up of 14 amino acids. CDR1 WSHSY and CDR2 SAAADI come from the germline V gene. Trimming stripped 0 bases from V and 2 bases from J, with 5 bases between.

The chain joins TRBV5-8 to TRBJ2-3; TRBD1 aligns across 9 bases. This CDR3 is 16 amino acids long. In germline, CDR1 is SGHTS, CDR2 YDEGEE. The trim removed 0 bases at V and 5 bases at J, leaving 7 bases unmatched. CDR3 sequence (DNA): TGTGCCAGCAGCTTGGATGGGACAGGGACGGGAGATACGCAGTATTTT. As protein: CASSLDGTGTGDTQYF.

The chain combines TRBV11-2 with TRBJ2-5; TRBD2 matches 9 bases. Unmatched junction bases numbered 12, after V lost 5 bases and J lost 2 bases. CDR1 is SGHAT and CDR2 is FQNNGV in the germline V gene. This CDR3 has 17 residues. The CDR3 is CASSPGTRLAEQETQYF. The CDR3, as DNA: TGTGCCAGCAGCCCCGGGACCCGACTAGCGGAGCAAGAGACCCAGTACTTC. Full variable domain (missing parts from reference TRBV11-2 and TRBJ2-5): EAGVAQSPRYKIIEKRQSVAFWCNPISGHATLYWYQQILGQGPKLLIQFQNNGVVDDSQLPKDRFSAERLKGVDSTLKIQPAKLEDSAVYLCASSPGTRLAEQETQYFGPGTRLLVL.

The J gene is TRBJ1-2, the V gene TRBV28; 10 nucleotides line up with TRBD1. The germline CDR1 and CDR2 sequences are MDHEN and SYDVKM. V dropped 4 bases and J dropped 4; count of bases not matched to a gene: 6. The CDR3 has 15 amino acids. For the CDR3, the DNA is TGTGCCAGCAGTTCTCGGGACAGGGGTGGCTATGGCTACACCTTC. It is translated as CASSSRDRGGYGYTF.

CDR3 in amino acids: CATSDAYRQGLYF. DNA of the CDR3: TGTGCCACCAGTGATGCATACCGACAGGGTCTGTATTTT. The chain has TRBV24-1 and TRBJ1-3; 7 bases are shared with TRBD1. Looked up from germline, CDR1 is KGHDR and CDR2 is SFDVKD. The CDR3 is 13 amino acids. V was pared by 3 bases and J by 16 bases, with 11 bases of the junction left unmatched.

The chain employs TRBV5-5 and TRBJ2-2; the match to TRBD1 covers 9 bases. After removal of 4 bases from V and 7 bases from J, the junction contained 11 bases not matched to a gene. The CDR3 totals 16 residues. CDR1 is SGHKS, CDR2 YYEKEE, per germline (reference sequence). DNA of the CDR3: TGTGCCAGCAGCCAAGTAGGGACAGGGCTGAGCGGGGAGCTGTTTTTT. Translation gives CASSQVGTGLSGELFF.

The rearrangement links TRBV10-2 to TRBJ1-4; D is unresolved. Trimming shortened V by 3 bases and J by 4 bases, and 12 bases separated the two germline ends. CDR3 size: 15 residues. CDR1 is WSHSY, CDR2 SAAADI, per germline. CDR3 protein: CASSENGWSNEKLFF. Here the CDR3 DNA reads TGCGCCAGCAGTGAAAATGGATGGAGTAATGAAAAACTGTTTTTT.

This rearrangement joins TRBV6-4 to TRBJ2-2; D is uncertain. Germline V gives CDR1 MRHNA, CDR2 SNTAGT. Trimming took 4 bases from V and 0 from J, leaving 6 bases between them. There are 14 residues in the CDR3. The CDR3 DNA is TGTGCCAGCAGTGCCACAGCGAACACCGGGGAGCTGTTTTTT. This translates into CASSATANTGELFF.

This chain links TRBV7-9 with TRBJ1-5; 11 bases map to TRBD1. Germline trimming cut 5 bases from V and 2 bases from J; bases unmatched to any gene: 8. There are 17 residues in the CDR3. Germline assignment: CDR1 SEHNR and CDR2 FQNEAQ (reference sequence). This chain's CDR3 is CASSTGQGAGGNQPQHF. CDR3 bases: TGTGCCAGCAGCACCGGACAGGGGGCAGGGGGCAATCAGCCCCAGCATTTT.